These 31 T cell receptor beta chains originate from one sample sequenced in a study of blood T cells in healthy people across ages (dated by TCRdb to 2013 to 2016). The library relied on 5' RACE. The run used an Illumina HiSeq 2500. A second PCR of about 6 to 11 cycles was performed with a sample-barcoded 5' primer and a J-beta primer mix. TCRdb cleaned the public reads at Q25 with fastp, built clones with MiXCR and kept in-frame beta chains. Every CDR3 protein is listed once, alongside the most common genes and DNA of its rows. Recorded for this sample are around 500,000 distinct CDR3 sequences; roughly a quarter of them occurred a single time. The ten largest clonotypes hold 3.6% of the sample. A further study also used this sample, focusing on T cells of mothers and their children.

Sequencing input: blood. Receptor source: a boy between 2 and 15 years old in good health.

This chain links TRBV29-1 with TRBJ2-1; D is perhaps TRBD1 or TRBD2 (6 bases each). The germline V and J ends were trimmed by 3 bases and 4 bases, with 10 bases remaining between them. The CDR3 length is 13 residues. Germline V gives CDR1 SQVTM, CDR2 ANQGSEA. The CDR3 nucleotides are TGCAGCGTTGAGGAGGGGGGTTACAATGAGCAGTTCTTC. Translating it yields CSVEEGGYNEQFF.

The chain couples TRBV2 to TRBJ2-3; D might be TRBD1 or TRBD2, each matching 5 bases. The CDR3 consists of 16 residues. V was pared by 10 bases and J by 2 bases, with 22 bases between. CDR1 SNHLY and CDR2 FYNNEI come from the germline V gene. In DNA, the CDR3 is TGTGCCACCTCCCGGGACCAAAAAATTTCCACAGATACGCAGTATTTT. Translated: CATSRDQKISTDTQYF.

This chain's CDR3 is CASSPGTSGVDTGELFF. CDR3 in DNA: TGTGCCAGCAGTCCAGGGACTAGCGGGGTAGACACCGGGGAGCTGTTTTTT. The V and J genes are TRBV12-3 or TRBV12-4 and TRBJ2-2, with TRBD2 matching over 13 bases. V lost 5 bases, J lost 3 bases, and 6 bases stayed unmatched. This CDR3 spans 17 amino acids.

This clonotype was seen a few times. CDR3 sequence: CASRPSGRVPDTQYF. CDR3 DNA: TGTGCCAGCAGACCTAGTGGGAGGGTCCCAGATACGCAGTATTTT. The rearrangement links TRBV6-2 or TRBV6-3 to TRBJ2-3, with TRBD2 matching 7 bases. Unmatched junction bases numbered 10, after V lost 6 bases and J lost 4 bases. The CDR3 extends over 15 amino acids. The germline V gene has CDR1 MNHEY and CDR2 SVGEGT.

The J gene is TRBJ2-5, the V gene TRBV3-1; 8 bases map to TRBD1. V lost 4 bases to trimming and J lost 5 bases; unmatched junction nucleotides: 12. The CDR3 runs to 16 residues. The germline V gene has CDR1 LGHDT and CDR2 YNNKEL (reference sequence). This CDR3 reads CASSPTVRQGTETQYF. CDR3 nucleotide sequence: TGTGCCAGCAGCCCGACAGTGCGACAGGGGACGGAGACCCAGTACTTC.

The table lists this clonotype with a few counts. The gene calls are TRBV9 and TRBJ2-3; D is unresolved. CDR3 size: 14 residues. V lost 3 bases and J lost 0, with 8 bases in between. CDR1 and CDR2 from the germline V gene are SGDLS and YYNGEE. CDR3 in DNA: TGTGCCAGCAGCGGGTTATTGAGCACAGATACGCAGTATTTT. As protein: CASSGLLSTDTQYF.

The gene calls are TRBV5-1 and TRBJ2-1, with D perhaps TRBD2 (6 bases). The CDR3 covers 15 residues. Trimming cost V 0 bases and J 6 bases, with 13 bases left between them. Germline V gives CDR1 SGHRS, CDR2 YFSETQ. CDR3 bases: TGCGCCAGCAGCTTGGGTCCGGGCGGGATCAATGAGCAGTTCTTC. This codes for CASSLGPGGINEQFF.

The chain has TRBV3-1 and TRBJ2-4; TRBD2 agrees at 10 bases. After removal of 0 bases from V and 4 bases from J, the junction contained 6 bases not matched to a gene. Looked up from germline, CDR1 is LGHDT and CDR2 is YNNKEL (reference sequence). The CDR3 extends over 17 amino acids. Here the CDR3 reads CASSQEASGSIKNIQYF. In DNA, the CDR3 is TGTGCCAGCAGCCAAGAGGCTAGCGGGAGTATTAAAAACATTCAGTACTTC.

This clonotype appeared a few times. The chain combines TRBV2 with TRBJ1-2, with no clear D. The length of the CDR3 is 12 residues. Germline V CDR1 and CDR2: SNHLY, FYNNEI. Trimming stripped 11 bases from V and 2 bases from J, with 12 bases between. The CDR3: CAGRGFNYGYTF. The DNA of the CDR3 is TGTGCCGGGAGAGGGTTCAACTATGGCTACACCTTC.

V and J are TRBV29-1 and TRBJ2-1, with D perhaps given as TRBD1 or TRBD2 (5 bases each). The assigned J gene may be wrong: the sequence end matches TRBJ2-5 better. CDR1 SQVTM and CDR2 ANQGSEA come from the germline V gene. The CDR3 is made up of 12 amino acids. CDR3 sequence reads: CSVGGVRETQYF. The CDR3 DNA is TGCAGCGTTGGAGGGGTTCGGGAGACCCAGTACTTC.

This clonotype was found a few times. This chain's CDR3 is CASSTDLSSSYEQYF. DNA for the CDR3: TGTGCCAGCAGCACCGACTTATCGAGCTCCTACGAGCAGTACTTC. The chain uses TRBV7-6 and TRBJ2-7; D remains ambiguous. Looked up from germline, CDR1 is SGHVS and CDR2 is FNYEAQ. Trimming pared 5 bases from V and 0 bases from J, leaving 14 bases between. The CDR3 consists of 15 residues.

The CDR3 sequence: CSARDRGYKNIQYF. The CDR3 DNA is TGCAGTGCTAGAGACAGGGGGTACAAAAACATTCAGTACTTC. The chain carries TRBV20-1 and TRBJ2-4; the match to TRBD1 covers 7 bases. Per the germline V gene, CDR1 is DFQATT and CDR2 is SNEGSKA (reference sequence). The V gene end was trimmed by 0 bases and the J gene end by 3 bases; junction bases not matched to a gene: 2. CDR3 size: 14 residues.

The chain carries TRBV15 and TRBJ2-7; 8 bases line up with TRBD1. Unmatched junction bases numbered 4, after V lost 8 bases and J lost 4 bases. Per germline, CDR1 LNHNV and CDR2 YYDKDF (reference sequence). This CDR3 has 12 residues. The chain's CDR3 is CATRDRSYEQYF. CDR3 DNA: TGTGCCACCCGGGACAGGTCTTACGAGCAGTACTTC.

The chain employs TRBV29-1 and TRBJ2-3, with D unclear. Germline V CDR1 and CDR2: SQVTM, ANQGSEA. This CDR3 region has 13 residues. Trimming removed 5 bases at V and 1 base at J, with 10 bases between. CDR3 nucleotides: TGCAGCGTTCGATCCCCTCGCACAGATACGCAGTATTTT. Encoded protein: CSVRSPRTDTQYF.

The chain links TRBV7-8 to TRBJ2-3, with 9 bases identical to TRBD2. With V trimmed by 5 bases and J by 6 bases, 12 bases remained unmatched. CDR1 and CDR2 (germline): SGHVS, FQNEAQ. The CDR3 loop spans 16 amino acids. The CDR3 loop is CASSRNPSGNLDTQYF. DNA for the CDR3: TGTGCCAGCAGCCGCAACCCTAGCGGGAATCTCGATACGCAGTATTTT.

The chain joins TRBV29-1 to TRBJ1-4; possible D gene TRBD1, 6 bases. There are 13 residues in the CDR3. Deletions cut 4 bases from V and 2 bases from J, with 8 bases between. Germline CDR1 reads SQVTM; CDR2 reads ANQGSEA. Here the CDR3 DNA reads TGCAGCGTTGCAGGGGCTACTAATGAAAAACTGTTTTTT. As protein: CSVAGATNEKLFF.

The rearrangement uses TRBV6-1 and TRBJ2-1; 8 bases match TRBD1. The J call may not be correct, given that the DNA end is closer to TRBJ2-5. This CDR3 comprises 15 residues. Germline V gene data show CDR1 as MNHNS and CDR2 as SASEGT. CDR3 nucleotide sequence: TGTGCCAGCCGCCCTAGGACAGGGATTTGGGAGACCCAGTACTTC. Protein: CASRPRTGIWETQYF.

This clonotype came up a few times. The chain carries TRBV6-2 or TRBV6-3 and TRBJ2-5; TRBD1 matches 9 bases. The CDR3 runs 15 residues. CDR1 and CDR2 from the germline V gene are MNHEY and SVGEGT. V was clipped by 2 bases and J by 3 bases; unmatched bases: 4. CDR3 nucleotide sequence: TGTGCCAGCAGTTACCCAAGGACAGGGGAAGAGACCCAGTACTTC. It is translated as CASSYPRTGEETQYF.

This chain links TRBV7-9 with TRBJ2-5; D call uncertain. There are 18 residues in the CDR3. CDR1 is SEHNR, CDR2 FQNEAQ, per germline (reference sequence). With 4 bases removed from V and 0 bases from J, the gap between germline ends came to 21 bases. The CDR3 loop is CASSSQLAQPRYQETQYF. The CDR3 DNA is TGTGCCAGCAGCTCCCAACTGGCTCAGCCGAGATACCAAGAGACCCAGTACTTC.

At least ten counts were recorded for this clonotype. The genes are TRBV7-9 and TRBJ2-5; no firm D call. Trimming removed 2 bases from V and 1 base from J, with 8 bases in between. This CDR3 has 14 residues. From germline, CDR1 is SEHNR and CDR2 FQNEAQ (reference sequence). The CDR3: CASSLHLVQETQYF. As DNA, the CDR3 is TGTGCCAGCAGCTTACATCTAGTCCAAGAGACCCAGTACTTC.

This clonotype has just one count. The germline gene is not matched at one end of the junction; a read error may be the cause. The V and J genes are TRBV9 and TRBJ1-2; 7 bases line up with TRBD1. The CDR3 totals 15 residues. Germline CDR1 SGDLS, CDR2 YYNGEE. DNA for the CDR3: TGTGCCAGCAGCGTAGCAGGGGGAGGTGACTATGGCTACACCTTT. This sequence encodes CASSVAGGGDYGYTF.

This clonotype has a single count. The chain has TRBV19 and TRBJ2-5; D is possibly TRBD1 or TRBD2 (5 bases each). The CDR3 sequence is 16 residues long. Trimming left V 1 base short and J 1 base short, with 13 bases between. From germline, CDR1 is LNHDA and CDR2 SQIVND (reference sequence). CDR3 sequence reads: CASSIGLGAGQETQYF. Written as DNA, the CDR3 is TGTGCCAGTAGTATAGGCCTCGGGGCAGGCCAAGAGACCCAGTACTTC.

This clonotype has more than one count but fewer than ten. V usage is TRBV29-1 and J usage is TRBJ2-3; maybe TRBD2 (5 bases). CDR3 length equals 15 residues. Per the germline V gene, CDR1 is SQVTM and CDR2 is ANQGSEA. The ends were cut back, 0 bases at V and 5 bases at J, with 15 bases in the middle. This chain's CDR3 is CSVEERYTGRDTQYF. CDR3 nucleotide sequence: TGCAGCGTTGAAGAAAGGTATACGGGAAGAGATACGCAGTATTTT.

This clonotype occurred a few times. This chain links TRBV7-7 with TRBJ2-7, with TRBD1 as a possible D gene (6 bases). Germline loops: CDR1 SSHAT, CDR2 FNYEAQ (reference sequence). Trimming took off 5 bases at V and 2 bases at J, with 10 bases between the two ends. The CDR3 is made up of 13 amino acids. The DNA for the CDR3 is TGTGCCAGCAGCGAGGGACAACCCTACGAGCAGTACTTC. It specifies CASSEGQPYEQYF.

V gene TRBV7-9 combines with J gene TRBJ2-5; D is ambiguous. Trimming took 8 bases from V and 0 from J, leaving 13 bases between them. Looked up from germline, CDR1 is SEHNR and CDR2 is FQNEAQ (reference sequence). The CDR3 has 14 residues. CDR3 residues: CASSGGRYQETQYF. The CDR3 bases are TGTGCCAGCTCAGGCGGAAGGTACCAAGAGACCCAGTACTTC.

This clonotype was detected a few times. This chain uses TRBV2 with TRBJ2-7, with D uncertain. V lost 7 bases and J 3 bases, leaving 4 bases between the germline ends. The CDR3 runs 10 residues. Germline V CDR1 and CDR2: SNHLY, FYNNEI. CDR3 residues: CASNGYEQYF. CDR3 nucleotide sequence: TGTGCCAGCAACGGCTACGAGCAGTACTTC.

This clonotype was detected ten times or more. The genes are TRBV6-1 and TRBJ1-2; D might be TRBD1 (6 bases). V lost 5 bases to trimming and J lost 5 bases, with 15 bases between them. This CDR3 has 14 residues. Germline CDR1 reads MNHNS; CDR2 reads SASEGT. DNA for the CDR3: TGTGCCAGCAGTCCGGGGGGGCCGGAGTATGGCTACACCTTC. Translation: CASSPGGPEYGYTF.

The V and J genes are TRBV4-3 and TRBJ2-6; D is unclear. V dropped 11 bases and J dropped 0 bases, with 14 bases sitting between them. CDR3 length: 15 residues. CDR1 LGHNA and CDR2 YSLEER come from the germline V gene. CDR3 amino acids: CASSPSFSGANVLTF. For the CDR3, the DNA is TGCGCCTCCTCGCCATCTTTCTCTGGGGCCAACGTCCTGACTTTC.

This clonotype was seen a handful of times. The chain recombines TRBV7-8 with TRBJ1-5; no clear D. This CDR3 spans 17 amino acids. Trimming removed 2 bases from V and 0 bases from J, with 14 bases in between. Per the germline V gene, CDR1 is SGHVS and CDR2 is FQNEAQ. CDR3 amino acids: CASSLFSTTFSNQPQHF. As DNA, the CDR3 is TGTGCCAGCAGCTTATTTTCAACAACCTTTAGCAATCAGCCCCAGCATTTT.

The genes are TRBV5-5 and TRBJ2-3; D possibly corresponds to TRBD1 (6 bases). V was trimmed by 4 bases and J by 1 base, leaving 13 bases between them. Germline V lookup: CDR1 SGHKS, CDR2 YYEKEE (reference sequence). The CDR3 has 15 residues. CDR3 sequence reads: CASSPDRSRTDTQYF. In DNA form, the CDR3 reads TGTGCCAGCAGCCCCGACAGGTCCCGCACAGATACGCAGTATTTT.

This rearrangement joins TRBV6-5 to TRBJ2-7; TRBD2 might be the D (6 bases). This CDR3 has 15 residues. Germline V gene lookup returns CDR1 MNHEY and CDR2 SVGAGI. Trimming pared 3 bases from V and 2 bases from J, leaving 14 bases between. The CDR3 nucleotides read TGTGCCAGCAGTTATTCTAGCGCAACACCCTACGAGCAGTACTTC. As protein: CASSYSSATPYEQYF.